Presented here are 27 T cell receptor beta chains from one specimen sequenced in a study of shared clonotypes between healthy human individuals. This table comes from immunoSEQ multiplex PCR, and its TCRdb copy is limited to in-frame clones, with some not included. Altogether roughly 400,000 clones are present, about 96% being singletons, with the ten largest covering approximately 0.32%. Material: memory CD8+ T cells sorted from blood. Subset described: CD45RO+ cells pooled with CCR7-negative TemRA cells. The receptors shown here come from a man aged 25 to 40 in good health.

The rearrangement links TRBV9 to TRBJ2-2; 8 bases are shared with TRBD1. CDR3 length: 15 amino acids. V was pared by 3 bases and J by 7 bases, with 8 bases of the junction left unmatched. The germline V gene has CDR1 SGDLS and CDR2 YYNGEE. The CDR3 bases are TGTGCCAGCAGCGGAGCAAAGACAGGGGTCGGGGAGCTGTTTTTT. This gives the protein CASSGAKTGVGELFF.

The rearrangement uses TRBV7-9 and TRBJ1-1; D unclear. The germline CDR1 and CDR2 sequences are SEHNR and FQNEAQ (reference sequence). The CDR3 spans 15 residues. V gave up 4 bases and J gave up 5 bases, with 17 bases separating them. CDR3: CASSSPIGWETEAFF. CDR3 in DNA: TGTGCCAGCAGCTCGCCTATCGGTTGGGAAACTGAAGCTTTCTTT.

In nucleotides, the CDR3 is TGTGCCAGCAGTTTGCCTTCGGGAGGGGGAGAAGAGACCCAGTACTTC. Encoded protein: CASSLPSGGGEETQYF. J is TRBJ2-5 and V is TRBV28, with 8 bases matching TRBD2. The V gene's germline CDR1 is MDHEN and CDR2 SYDVKM. The CDR3 runs to 16 residues. Trimming removed 3 bases from V and 3 bases from J; junction bases left unmatched: 9. Combining the CDR3 with reference TRBV28 and TRBJ2-5 gives the whole variable domain DVKVTQSSRYLVKRTGEKVFLECVQDMDHENMFWYRQDPGLGLRLIYFSYDVKMKEKGDIPEGYSVSREKKERFSLILESASTNQTSMYLCASSLPSGGGEETQYFGPGTRLLVL.

The chain uses TRBV5-1 and TRBJ2-1; perhaps TRBD2 as D (6 bases). V was shortened by 1 base and J by 7 bases, with 15 bases between the two germline ends. The length of the CDR3 is 15 residues. Per germline, CDR1 SGHRS and CDR2 YFSETQ. The CDR3 sequence is CASSLRQIAGNEQFF. CDR3 nucleotide sequence: TGCGCCAGCAGCTTGAGGCAGATCGCGGGGAATGAGCAGTTCTTC.

V usage is TRBV7-2 and J usage is TRBJ2-7; D ambiguous. From germline, CDR1 is SGHTA and CDR2 FQGNSA. V was shortened by 4 bases and J by 2 bases, with 15 bases between the two germline ends. The CDR3 length is 15 residues. CDR3 nucleotide sequence: TGTGCCAGCAGCTCCCCTCTGCGGAATCCCTACGAGCAGTACTTC. Its protein is CASSSPLRNPYEQYF.

This clone showed up just once. The genes are TRBV5-4 and TRBJ2-3; the match to TRBD2 covers 7 bases. The CDR3 has 14 residues. CDR1 SGHNT and CDR2 YYREEE come from the germline V gene (reference sequence). Trimming at V came to 4 bases and at J to 2 bases, leaving 4 bases not matched to a gene. CDR3 loop: CASSRTSPTDTQYF. The CDR3, as DNA: TGTGCCAGCAGCCGGACTAGTCCCACAGATACGCAGTATTTT. The variable domain in full, with the rest retrieved from reference TRBV5-4 and TRBJ2-3, is ETGVTQSPTHLIKTRGQQVTLRCSSQSGHNTVSWYQQALGQGPQFIFQYYREEENGRGNFPPRFSGLQFPNYSSELNVNALELDDSALYLCASSRTSPTDTQYFGPGTRLTVL.

The V and J genes are TRBV5-1 and TRBJ2-1, with 9 bases fitting TRBD2. Germline CDR1 and CDR2: SGHRS and YFSETQ. CDR3 length: 15 residues. The V segment lost 4 bases and the J segment 6 bases; nucleotides outside the gene matches: 8. CDR3 DNA sequence: TGCGCCAGCAGCCGTCTTGCGGGAGGGATCAATGAGCAGTTCTTC. Amino acids: CASSRLAGGINEQFF.

The rearrangement links TRBV29-1 to TRBJ2-7; 7 bases are a match to TRBD1. CDR3 length equals 12 residues. With V trimmed by 4 bases and J by 2 bases, 2 bases remained unmatched. CDR1 SQVTM and CDR2 ANQGSEA come from the germline V gene. CDR3 protein: CSVGGTAYEQYF. For the CDR3, the DNA is TGCAGCGTTGGGGGGACAGCCTACGAGCAGTACTTC.

The chain couples TRBV27 to TRBJ2-7, with 9 positions matching TRBD2. This CDR3 has 14 amino acids. The V gene's germline CDR1 is MNHEY and CDR2 SMNVEV (reference sequence). J gave up 6 bases and V 3 bases, and 6 bases lay outside the gene matches. CDR3 in amino acids: CASSLREGRGEQYF. CDR3 nucleotides: TGTGCCAGCAGTTTGCGGGAGGGCCGAGGCGAGCAGTACTTC.

As regards this clone: The sample has other DNA sequences that encode this CDR3 too. V usage is TRBV28 and J usage is TRBJ1-5; the D is unclear. V gave up 1 base and J gave up 4 bases, with 5 bases separating them. This CDR3 region has 13 residues. Germline V gene sequence: CDR1 MDHEN, CDR2 SYDVKM. The CDR3 coding sequence is TGTGCCAGCAGTTTATTGGGGAATCAGCCCCAGCATTTT. This translates into CASSLLGNQPQHF.

Here the CDR3 DNA reads TGTGCCAGCAGTTACGACTACCCGGGACAGGGTCAGGAAGCTTTCTTT. Translation: CASSYDYPGQGQEAFF. V gene TRBV6-5 combines with J gene TRBJ1-1; TRBD1 matches 9 bases. Trimming took 2 bases from V and 8 from J; bases not matched to a gene: 12. This CDR3 is built from 16 residues. Germline loops: CDR1 MNHEY, CDR2 SVGAGI.

This chain connects TRBV5-6 to TRBJ1-3; 8 positions match TRBD1. Germline CDR1 is SGHDT and CDR2 is YYEEEE. The length of the CDR3 is 13 residues. V dropped 4 bases and J dropped 6; count of bases not matched to a gene: 3. The CDR3 is CASSLTGENTIYF. The DNA for the CDR3 is TGTGCCAGCAGCCTGACAGGGGAAAACACCATATATTTT.

The chain links TRBV5-1 to TRBJ2-1; possible D gene TRBD1, 5 bases. The CDR3 totals 13 residues. The germline V gene encodes CDR1 SGHRS and CDR2 YFSETQ. V lost 0 bases and J 8 bases, leaving 9 bases between the germline ends. CDR3 sequence: CASSLEPGYEQFF. The CDR3 DNA sequence: TGCGCCAGCAGCTTGGAACCAGGGTATGAGCAGTTCTTC.

The J gene is TRBJ2-3, the V gene TRBV7-2; TRBD2 matches 10 bases. Losses at the gene ends were 1 base for V and 2 bases for J; bases not matched to a gene: 3. Germline V gene lookup returns CDR1 SGHTA and CDR2 FQGNSA. CDR3 length equals 16 residues. In DNA form, the CDR3 reads TGTGCCAGCAGCTTAGGAGGACTAGCGGTCACAGATACGCAGTATTTT. As protein: CASSLGGLAVTDTQYF.

This clone is a singleton in its sample. The rearrangement links TRBV19 to TRBJ1-1, with D possibly matching TRBD1 (6 bases). V lost 1 base and J 1 base, leaving 19 bases between the germline ends. There are 18 residues in the CDR3. Germline V gene sequence: CDR1 LNHDA, CDR2 SQIVND (reference sequence). The CDR3: CASSIAGGGAIGNTEAFF. In DNA form, the CDR3 reads TGTGCCAGTAGTATAGCCGGGGGCGGTGCGATAGGGAACACTGAAGCTTTCTTT.

The chain is built from TRBV2 and TRBJ2-7; 9 nucleotides line up with TRBD2. CDR1 is SNHLY, CDR2 FYNNEI, per germline. The CDR3 runs to 17 residues. Unmatched junction bases numbered 11, after V lost 2 bases and J lost 3 bases. In DNA form, the CDR3 reads TGTGCCAGCAGTGAACCTAGCGGGATCGGGGTGAGCTACGAGCAGTACTTC. This sequence encodes CASSEPSGIGVSYEQYF.

The V gene is TRBV7-3, the J gene TRBJ2-3; D gene uncertain. This CDR3 is built from 16 residues. With 5 bases removed from V and 2 bases from J, the gap between germline ends came to 17 bases. Per germline, CDR1 SGHTA and CDR2 FQGTGA. CDR3 protein: CASSQNTGRNTDTQYF. Here the CDR3 DNA reads TGTGCCAGCAGCCAAAACACCGGCCGAAACACAGATACGCAGTATTTT. The entire variable domain, with the rest obtained from reference TRBV7-3 and TRBJ2-3, is as follows: GAGVSQTPSNKVTEKGKYVELRCDPISGHTALYWYRQSLGQGPEFLIYFQGTGAADDSGLPNDRFFAVRPEGSVSTLKIQRTERGDSAVYLCASSQNTGRNTDTQYFGPGTRLTVL.

The CDR3 nucleotides read TGTGCCAGCAGTTTGGGGACAGGGGGAGTGAGATGGTACGAGCAGTACTTC. Its translation: CASSLGTGGVRWYEQYF. The gene calls are TRBV28 and TRBJ2-7; TRBD1 matches at 11 bases. Germline CDR1 is MDHEN and CDR2 is SYDVKM. The length of the CDR3 is 17 residues. V lost 3 bases to trimming and J lost 4 bases; unmatched junction nucleotides: 11.

This chain uses TRBV27 with TRBJ2-7; no reliable D call. There are 15 residues in the CDR3. V lost 3 bases, J lost 0 bases, and 12 bases lay in between. Looked up from germline, CDR1 is MNHEY and CDR2 is SMNVEV (reference sequence). The CDR3 is CASSFTSGPSYEQYF. CDR3 in DNA: TGTGCCAGCAGTTTTACCTCGGGCCCCTCCTACGAGCAGTACTTC.

This chain uses TRBV5-7 with TRBJ1-1; D possibly corresponds to TRBD1 (5 bases). TRBV5-7 is known as an ORF, though its function is uncertain. This CDR3 is built from 12 residues. V was clipped by 6 bases and J by 7 bases, with 13 bases between them. In nucleotides, the CDR3 is TGTGCCAGCATATTTCAGGGTGGTGAAGCTTTCTTT. Translating it yields CASIFQGGEAFF.

This rearrangement joins TRBV29-1 to TRBJ2-7; 9 nucleotides align to TRBD2. CDR1 SQVTM and CDR2 ANQGSEA come from the germline V gene. V trimming: 6 bases; J trimming: 1 base; junction bases outside the gene matches: 19. This CDR3 is built from 18 residues. CDR3 in amino acids: CSVRRPGAGTSSSYEQYF. The CDR3 DNA is TGCAGCGTCAGGCGGCCAGGGGCTGGGACTAGCTCATCCTACGAGCAGTACTTC.

This clone was recorded once. This rearrangement joins TRBV9 to TRBJ2-2; 9 bases fit TRBD1. This CDR3 comprises 16 residues. Germline V lookup: CDR1 SGDLS, CDR2 YYNGEE. V lost 0 bases and J lost 7; bases outside the gene matches: 7. This CDR3 reads CASSVVGTGRVGELFF. In nucleotides, the CDR3 is TGTGCCAGCAGCGTAGTAGGGACAGGGAGAGTCGGGGAGCTGTTTTTT. Full variable domain (remainder filled in from reference TRBV9 and TRBJ2-2): DSGVTQTPKHLITATGQRVTLRCSPRSGDLSVYWYQQSLDQGLQFLIQYYNGEERAKGNILERFSAQQFPDLHSELNLSSLELGDSALYFCASSVVGTGRVGELFFGEGSRLTVL.

The V and J genes are TRBV11-3 and TRBJ2-5; 9 bases are a match to TRBD1. This CDR3 region has 16 residues. The germline CDR1 and CDR2 sequences are SGHNT and YENEEA. Unmatched junction bases numbered 4, after V lost 1 base and J lost 1 base. CDR3 nucleotide sequence: TGTGCCAGCAGCTTAGGGGGACAGGGTCCCCAAGAGACCCAGTACTTC. Amino acids: CASSLGGQGPQETQYF. Combining the CDR3 with reference TRBV11-3 and TRBJ2-5 gives the whole variable domain EAGVVQSPRYKIIEKKQPVAFWCNPISGHNTLYWYLQNLGQGPELLIRYENEEAVDDSQLPKDRFSAERLKGVDSTLKIQPAELGDSAVYLCASSLGGQGPQETQYFGPGTRLLVL.

The CDR3 sequence is CASSPQGWGGSLREQYF. CDR3 DNA: TGTGCCAGCAGTCCTCAGGGTTGGGGCGGGAGTCTTAGGGAGCAGTACTTC. The J gene is TRBJ2-7, the V gene TRBV28, with TRBD2 identical over 7 bases. Germline lookup yields CDR1 MDHEN and CDR2 SYDVKM. This CDR3 has 17 residues. With 5 bases clipped from V and 7 bases from J, the junction kept 20 bases outside the gene matches.

This chain links TRBV29-1 with TRBJ1-3; D ambiguous. Trimming took off 2 bases at V and 4 bases at J, with 3 bases between the two ends. This CDR3 is built from 11 residues. Germline V CDR1 and CDR2: SQVTM, ANQGSEA. The CDR3 DNA follows: TGCAGCGTTGAAAACGGAAACACCATATATTTT. Translating it yields CSVENGNTIYF. Full variable domain (missing parts from reference TRBV29-1 and TRBJ1-3): SAVISQKPSRDICQRGTSLTIQCQVDSQVTMMFWYRQQPGQSLTLIATANQGSEATYESGFVIDKFPISRPNLTFSTLTVSNMSPEDSSIYLCSVENGNTIYFGEGSWLTVV.

Note on this clone: Its ends do not fully match the called genes, so a read error is possible. The genes are TRBV11-2 and TRBJ2-3; 9 bases line up with TRBD2. In germline, CDR1 is SGHAT, CDR2 FQNNGV. This CDR3 comprises 15 residues. The CDR3 DNA sequence: TGTGCCAGCAGCTTAGGCGGGAGGGCCACAGGTACGCAGTATTTT. It encodes CASSLGGRATGTQYF.

This clone appeared a few times. V usage is TRBV29-1 and J usage is TRBJ1-2; TRBD1 might be the D (5 bases). V lost 7 bases and J lost 4, with 16 bases in between. Germline CDR1 is SQVTM and CDR2 is ANQGSEA. CDR3 size: 13 residues. CDR3 DNA: TGCAGCGCGTATCAGGGAGGGAGCTATGGCTACACCTTC. Protein sequence: CSAYQGGSYGYTF.